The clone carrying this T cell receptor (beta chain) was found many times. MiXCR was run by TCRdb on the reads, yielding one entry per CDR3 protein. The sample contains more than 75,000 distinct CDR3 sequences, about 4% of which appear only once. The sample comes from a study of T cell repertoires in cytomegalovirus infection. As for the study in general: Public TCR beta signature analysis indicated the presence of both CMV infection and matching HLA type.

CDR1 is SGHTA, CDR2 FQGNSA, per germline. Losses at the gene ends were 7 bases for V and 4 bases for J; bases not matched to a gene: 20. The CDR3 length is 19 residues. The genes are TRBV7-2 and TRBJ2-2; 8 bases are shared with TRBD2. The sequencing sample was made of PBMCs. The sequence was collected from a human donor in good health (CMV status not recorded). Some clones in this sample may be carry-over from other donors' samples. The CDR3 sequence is CASTLRTPARGGITGELFF. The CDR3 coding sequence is TGTGCCAGCACCCTACGCACACCAGCACGGGGGGGCATCACCGGGGAGCTGTTTTTT.